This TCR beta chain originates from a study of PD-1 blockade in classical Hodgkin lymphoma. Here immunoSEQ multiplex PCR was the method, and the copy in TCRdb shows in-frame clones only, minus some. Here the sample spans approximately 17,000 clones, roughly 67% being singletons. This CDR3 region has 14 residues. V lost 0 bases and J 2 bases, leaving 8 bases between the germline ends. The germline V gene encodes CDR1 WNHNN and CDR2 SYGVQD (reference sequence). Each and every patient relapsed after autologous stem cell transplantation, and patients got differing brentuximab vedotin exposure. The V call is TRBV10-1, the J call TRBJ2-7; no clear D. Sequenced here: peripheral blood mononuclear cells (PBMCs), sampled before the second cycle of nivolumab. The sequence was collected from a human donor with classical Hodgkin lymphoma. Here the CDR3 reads CASSESLPPYEQYF. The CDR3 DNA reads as TGCGCCAGCAGTGAGTCACTGCCCCCCTACGAGCAGTACTTC.